These 11 T cell receptor beta chains share one sample of origin, sequenced in a study of CD8+ T cells in alopecia areata. The treatment denotes: oral pan-JAK inhibitor, 5-10 mg twice daily. RNA extraction was followed by reverse transcription into cDNA, which acted as the sequencing template. The table came from immunoSEQ multiplex PCR; TCRdb's copy has only in-frame clones and leaves some out. The repertoire consists of 250,000 to 300,000 clones, with 55% to 70% occurring once and the leading ten covering more than 1.5%. Here the sequenced sample was CD4+ T cells sorted from blood, taken at week 24, from a patient treated with tofacitinib. The receptor source for this set is a human donor with alopecia areata.

This clone was detected a few times. The chain's CDR3 is CASSWGQNSGNTIYF. The CDR3 DNA is TGTGCCAGCAGCTGGGGACAGAACTCTGGAAACACCATATATTTT. The rearrangement links TRBV7-9 to TRBJ1-3; the match to TRBD1 covers 7 bases. The CDR3 contains 15 residues. V lost 4 bases and J lost 0; bases outside the gene matches: 3. Per germline, CDR1 SEHNR and CDR2 FQNEAQ (reference sequence). Full variable domain (rest looked up from reference TRBV7-9 and TRBJ1-3): DTGVSQNPRHKITKRGQNVTFRCDPISEHNRLYWYRQTLGQGPEFLTYFQNEAQLEKSRLLSDRFSAERPKGSFSTLEIQRTEQGDSAMYLCASSWGQNSGNTIYFGEGSWLTVV.

This clone has more than one count but fewer than ten. This chain uses TRBV7-9 with TRBJ1-2; maybe TRBD1 (6 bases). There are 13 residues in the CDR3. Germline CDR1 SEHNR, CDR2 FQNEAQ (reference sequence). Trimming removed 4 bases at V and 5 bases at J, with 11 bases between. The CDR3 nucleotides are TGTGCCAGCAGCTCCCAGGGGCAGTATGGCTACACCTTC. It translates to CASSSQGQYGYTF.

The chain couples TRBV10-3 to TRBJ2-7, with 9 nucleotides matching TRBD1. This CDR3 comprises 15 residues. With V trimmed by 6 bases and J by 4 bases, 10 bases remained unmatched. Per germline, CDR1 ENHRY and CDR2 SYGVKD. The CDR3 nucleotides are TGTGCCATCAGCGAGCGGGACAGGGAAAAGTACGAGCAGTACTTC. It codes for CAISERDREKYEQYF.

V and J are TRBV9 and TRBJ2-7, with 11 positions matching TRBD1. With 4 bases clipped from V and 0 bases from J, the junction kept 15 bases outside the gene matches. Germline V gene data show CDR1 as SGDLS and CDR2 as YYNGEE. The CDR3 consists of 19 residues. The CDR3 spells CASSSPNGTGGGSSYEQYF. DNA of the CDR3: TGTGCCAGCAGCTCCCCCAACGGGACAGGGGGTGGGAGCTCCTACGAGCAGTACTTC.

This clone was observed a few times. The V and J genes are TRBV5-4 and TRBJ1-1, with 10 bases lining up with TRBD1. Trimming cost V 4 bases and J 11 bases; bases outside gene matches: 11. In germline, CDR1 is SGHNT, CDR2 YYREEE (reference sequence). This CDR3 comprises 14 residues. The CDR3 nucleotides read TGTGCCAGCAGCGACCGGGACAGGGGCGGGAGGGCTTTCTTT. It is translated as CASSDRDRGGRAFF.

This clone was seen more than once but under ten times. The DNA of the CDR3 is TGCAGCGTGATCCCGGGACGGGGAACCCAGGAGCAGTACTTC. Amino acids: CSVIPGRGTQEQYF. This sequence joins TRBV29-1 and TRBJ2-7; D may correspond to TRBD1 or TRBD2 (5 bases each). The CDR3 consists of 14 residues. V was cut by 6 bases and J by 7 bases, with 22 bases left in between. The germline gives CDR1 SQVTM, CDR2 ANQGSEA.

The rearrangement uses TRBV5-4 and TRBJ2-5; no firm D call. Trimming took off 0 bases at V and 0 bases at J, with 9 bases between the two ends. Germline values: CDR1 SGHNT, CDR2 YYREEE (reference sequence). This CDR3 contains 15 residues. The CDR3 here is CASSLAFRDQETQYF. The CDR3 DNA follows: TGTGCCAGCAGCTTGGCCTTCCGAGACCAAGAGACCCAGTACTTC.

The V call is TRBV4-2, the J call TRBJ2-1, with 10 positions matching TRBD2. CDR1 is LGHNA, CDR2 YNFKEQ, per germline. The CDR3 is made up of 16 amino acids. V was pared by 3 bases and J by 3 bases, with 5 bases of the junction left unmatched. In nucleotides, the CDR3 is TGTGCCAGCAGCCAGGGTAGCGGGGGGCGCTACAATGAGCAGTTCTTC. Translated: CASSQGSGGRYNEQFF.

The genes are TRBV4-3 and TRBJ1-2, with 7 bases that match TRBD1. Looked up from germline, CDR1 is LGHNA and CDR2 is YSLEER. Trimming removed 1 base from V and 8 bases from J; junction bases left unmatched: 10. The CDR3 has 15 residues. This chain's CDR3 is CASSQVQGGLGGYTF. Written as DNA, the CDR3 is TGCGCCAGCAGCCAAGTTCAAGGGGGCCTGGGAGGCTACACCTTC.

V usage is TRBV30 and J usage is TRBJ1-5, with 7 bases fitting TRBD1. Trimming at V came to 0 bases and at J to 4 bases, leaving 6 bases not matched to a gene. CDR3 length: 15 amino acids. Germline V gene sequence: CDR1 GTSNPN, CDR2 SVGIG (reference sequence). The CDR3 sequence is CAWSVRGTANQPQHF. The CDR3 DNA sequence: TGTGCCTGGAGTGTACGAGGGACAGCTAATCAGCCCCAGCATTTT.

The rearrangement uses TRBV5-1 and TRBJ2-7; D possibly corresponds to TRBD1 (5 bases). The CDR3 loop spans 16 amino acids. Germline V gives CDR1 SGHRS, CDR2 YFSETQ. Trimming took off 0 bases at V and 1 base at J, with 14 bases between the two ends. This CDR3 reads CASSLEGRALSYEQYF. The CDR3 DNA follows: TGCGCCAGCAGCTTGGAAGGCAGGGCCTTGTCCTACGAGCAGTACTTC.